The 27 T cell receptor beta chains below come from one sample, sequenced in a study of blood T cell repertoires in COVID-19. Produced via immunoSEQ multiplex PCR; TCRdb's table is partial and in-frame only. The sample contains 100,000 to 120,000 clones, about four fifths of which appear only once. The specimen was peripheral blood. The source of these receptors is a woman aged 80 or over with acute or convalescent COVID-19.

The chain uses TRBV28 and TRBJ1-1, with no clear D. The germline gives CDR1 MDHEN, CDR2 SYDVKM. V lost 5 bases and J lost 7, with 11 bases in between. The length of the CDR3 is 12 residues. CDR3 in DNA: TGTGCCAGCAGTGATCCAGGAGGTGAAGCTTTCTTT. It encodes CASSDPGGEAFF.

The chain employs TRBV24-1 and TRBJ2-5, with TRBD2 matching 8 bases. The V and J ends lost 7 bases and 5 bases, in that order; junction bases with no gene match: 8. The germline V gene encodes CDR1 KGHDR and CDR2 SFDVKD. The CDR3 loop spans 14 amino acids. The chain's CDR3 is CATRPSGGGETQYF. CDR3 nucleotide sequence: TGTGCCACCAGGCCCAGCGGGGGCGGGGAGACCCAGTACTTC.

In this sample, this clone turned up once. The rearrangement uses TRBV10-3 and TRBJ1-3, with 8 bases fitting TRBD1. V lost 3 bases, J lost 2 bases, and 3 bases stayed unmatched. CDR3 length: 15 residues. Germline-derived CDR1 and CDR2 are ENHRY and SYGVKD. The chain's CDR3 is CAISDPTGAGNTIYF. The CDR3 region has the DNA TGTGCCATCAGTGATCCGACAGGGGCTGGAAACACCATATATTTT.

This chain uses TRBV5-1 with TRBJ2-1; TRBD2 aligns across 10 bases. Germline CDR1 reads SGHRS; CDR2 reads YFSETQ. Unmatched junction bases numbered 7, after V lost 4 bases and J lost 3 bases. The CDR3 spans 16 residues. CDR3 sequence: CASSPSGTSDYNEQFF. DNA for the CDR3: TGCGCCAGCAGCCCATCCGGGACTAGCGACTACAATGAGCAGTTCTTC.

The V call is TRBV7-8, the J call TRBJ2-7; tentative D call: TRBD2 (5 bases). Germline V gives CDR1 SGHVS, CDR2 FQNEAQ. V lost 5 bases, J lost 2 bases, and 10 bases lay in between. This CDR3 is built from 13 residues. This CDR3 reads CASSLSGPYEQYF. CDR3 coding DNA: TGTGCCAGCAGCCTGAGCGGCCCCTACGAGCAGTACTTC.

V usage is TRBV19 and J usage is TRBJ1-1, with TRBD1 matching over 9 bases. The V and J ends lost 8 bases and 8 bases, in that order; junction bases with no gene match: 15. There are 15 residues in the CDR3. Germline V CDR1 and CDR2: LNHDA, SQIVND (reference sequence). CDR3: CASRTRGQGVREAFF. The CDR3 DNA is TGTGCCAGTCGCACCCGGGGACAGGGCGTAAGGGAAGCTTTCTTT.

V and J are TRBV18 and TRBJ1-2; TRBD1 aligns across 9 bases. The germline CDR1 and CDR2 sequences are KGHSH and LQKENI. With V trimmed by 5 bases and J by 12 bases, 13 bases remained unmatched. CDR3 length equals 14 residues. The CDR3 nucleotides are TGTGCCAGCTCATCGACATTCCGGGACAGGGAGGACACCTTC. Translated, it gives CASSSTFRDREDTF.

On this clone: A junction end diverges from the germline sequence, so it may reflect a read error. The chain recombines TRBV10-2 with TRBJ2-2; 8 nucleotides line up with TRBD2. CDR1 and CDR2 (germline): WSHSY, SAAADI. This CDR3 spans 19 amino acids. The CDR3 loop reads CASRDTRQNSGIATGELFF. The DNA for the CDR3 is TGCGCCAGCCGTGACACTAGACAAAATAGCGGGATCGCGACCGGGGAGCTGTTTTTT.

The chain recombines TRBV7-9 with TRBJ2-5, with 10 nucleotides matching TRBD2. The CDR3 sequence is 15 residues long. V shed 2 bases and J 1 base; nucleotides not matched to a gene: 1. Germline CDR1 and CDR2: SEHNR and FQNEAQ (reference sequence). In DNA, the CDR3 is TGTGCCAGCAGCTTATTAGCGGGAGGCCAAGAGACCCAGTACTTC. Translation: CASSLLAGGQETQYF.

A single count supports this clone. The rearrangement links TRBV18 to TRBJ2-1, with 9 bases aligning to TRBD2. V lost 3 bases, J lost 6 bases, and 6 bases stayed unmatched. The CDR3 totals 15 residues. Germline values: CDR1 KGHSH, CDR2 LQKENI. The CDR3 region has the DNA TGTGCCAGCTCACCGATAACTAGCGGGTTCAATGAGCAGTTCTTC. This gives the protein CASSPITSGFNEQFF.

The chain is built from TRBV29-1 and TRBJ1-2, with 10 bases fitting TRBD1. The V gene's germline CDR1 is SQVTM and CDR2 ANQGSEA. V shed 6 bases, J shed 7 bases, and the junction held 2 bases outside the gene matches. The CDR3 length is 11 residues. The CDR3 loop reads CSVTGGAGYTF. CDR3 DNA sequence: TGCAGCGTGACAGGGGGCGCTGGCTACACCTTC.

V and J are TRBV2 and TRBJ1-4, with D possibly being TRBD1 (6 bases). The V end was cut by 6 bases, the J end by 8 bases, with 22 bases between. Germline assignment: CDR1 SNHLY and CDR2 FYNNEI. The CDR3 runs 16 residues. The CDR3 here is CASRESGVPLREKLFF. The DNA of the CDR3 is TGTGCCAGCAGAGAGTCAGGGGTTCCTTTACGCGAAAAACTGTTTTTT.

The chain is built from TRBV19 and TRBJ2-1; D is undetermined. CDR1 LNHDA and CDR2 SQIVND come from the germline V gene (reference sequence). The CDR3 extends over 13 amino acids. Trimming took off 5 bases at V and 6 bases at J, with 11 bases between the two ends. CDR3 residues: CASSERLINEQFF. The CDR3 nucleotides read TGTGCCAGTAGTGAGCGTCTGATCAATGAGCAGTTCTTC.

The J gene is TRBJ2-1, the V gene TRBV7-2; 11 bases fit TRBD2. The germline V gene has CDR1 SGHTA and CDR2 FQGNSA. Unmatched junction bases numbered 8, after V lost 4 bases and J lost 3 bases. CDR3 size: 17 residues. For the CDR3, the DNA is TGTGCCAGCAGCTCAGACTTACTAGCGGGAGACTACAATGAGCAGTTCTTC. Protein sequence: CASSSDLLAGDYNEQFF.

This clone was found a few times. J is TRBJ2-1 and V is TRBV7-2, with unresolved D. V was shortened by 4 bases and J by 10 bases, with 11 bases between the two germline ends. Germline assignment: CDR1 SGHTA and CDR2 FQGNSA. CDR3 size: 12 residues. The DNA for the CDR3 is TGTGCCAGCAGCTCCTCACGCAGGGAGCAGTTCTTC. Protein: CASSSSRREQFF.

The gene calls are TRBV11-2 and TRBJ2-7; unclear D gene. The CDR3 totals 12 residues. Germline V gene lookup returns CDR1 SGHAT and CDR2 FQNNGV. With 5 bases removed from V and 0 bases from J, the gap between germline ends came to 5 bases. The DNA of the CDR3 is TGTGCCAGCAGCCGGTCCTCCTACGAGCAGTACGTC. Amino acid sequence: CASSRSSYEQYV.

The chain uses TRBV2 and TRBJ1-2; the D is unclear. The V gene lost 7 bases and the J gene lost 0 bases, with 9 bases spanning the gap. The CDR3 has 13 amino acids. The V gene's germline CDR1 is SNHLY and CDR2 FYNNEI. The DNA of the CDR3 is TGTGCCAGCAAAGACACTGCTAACTATGGCTACACCTTC. It translates to CASKDTANYGYTF.

The J gene is TRBJ1-1, the V gene TRBV28; possible D gene TRBD1, 6 bases. The germline V and J ends were trimmed by 7 bases and 0 bases, with 9 bases remaining between them. CDR3 size: 13 residues. Germline-derived CDR1 and CDR2 are MDHEN and SYDVKM. For the CDR3, the DNA is TGTGCCAGCAAACAGGGACTGAACACTGAAGCTTTCTTT. Amino acids: CASKQGLNTEAFF.

The V gene is TRBV18, the J gene TRBJ2-7, with TRBD2 matching over 7 bases. Germline CDR1 and CDR2: KGHSH and LQKENI. After removal of 3 bases from V and 1 base from J, the junction contained 9 bases not matched to a gene. There are 16 residues in the CDR3. The CDR3 sequence is CASSPGRAGDSYEQYV. The CDR3 DNA reads TGTGCCAGCTCACCGGGGAGGGCAGGTGATTCCTACGAGCAGTACGTC.

The chain's CDR3 is CASSWQLAGGTDTQYF. CDR3 nucleotides: TGTGCCAGCAGCTGGCAATTAGCGGGAGGGACAGATACGCAGTATTTT. The V gene is TRBV5-4, the J gene TRBJ2-3, with 11 positions matching TRBD2. CDR3 length: 16 amino acids. CDR1 SGHNT and CDR2 YYREEE come from the germline V gene (reference sequence). The ends lost 3 bases at V and 3 bases at J; junction bases unmatched: 6.

The chain carries TRBV28 and TRBJ1-6; D unresolved. The CDR3 contains 14 residues. Trimming pared 7 bases from V and 9 bases from J, leaving 16 bases between. Germline CDR1 is MDHEN and CDR2 is SYDVKM. This CDR3 is CASMRAGGLSPLHF. CDR3 coding DNA: TGTGCCAGCATGAGGGCGGGCGGCCTTTCACCCCTCCACTTT.

This chain connects TRBV2 to TRBJ1-4; the match to TRBD1 covers 7 bases. CDR1 and CDR2 (germline): SNHLY, FYNNEI. V lost 3 bases and J lost 3; bases outside the gene matches: 13. This CDR3 spans 18 amino acids. The CDR3 here is CASSDPSRGRPANEKLFF. CDR3 nucleotides: TGTGCCAGCAGTGATCCCTCCAGGGGGAGGCCCGCTAATGAAAAACTGTTTTTT.

As regards this clone: A read error may account for a junction end that differs from germline. This chain uses TRBV5-1 with TRBJ1-1; 9 positions match TRBD1. This CDR3 is built from 16 residues. Germline V gene data show CDR1 as SGHRS and CDR2 as YFSETQ. The CDR3 nucleotides read TGCGCCAGTACCTCGGGACAGGGAATTGTGAACGCTGAAGCTTTCTTT. This gives the protein CASTSGQGIVNAEAFF. Using reference TRBV5-1 and TRBJ1-1 for the parts outside the CDR3, the full variable domain is KAGVTQTPRYLIKTRGQQVTLSCSPISGHRSVSWYQQTPGQGLQFLFEYFSETQRNKGNFPGRFSGRQFSNSRSEMNVSTLELGDSALYLCASTSGQGIVNAEAFFGQGTRLTVV.

The chain employs TRBV4-1 and TRBJ1-5, with D possibly being TRBD1 (5 bases). Germline loops: CDR1 MGHRA, CDR2 YSYEKL. The CDR3 runs to 13 residues. The V end was cut by 6 bases, the J end by 2 bases, with 8 bases between. CDR3 DNA: TGCGCCAGCAGTACAGGACGCAATCAGCCCCAGCATTTT. Residues: CASSTGRNQPQHF.

V and J are TRBV28 and TRBJ2-5; 8 nucleotides match TRBD2. Germline CDR1 is MDHEN and CDR2 is SYDVKM. V lost 5 bases, J lost 3 bases, and 11 bases stayed unmatched. The CDR3 is 16 amino acids. The CDR3 nucleotides are TGTGCCAGCAGTACCTCCGGGAGGGGCCCTGAAGAGACCCAGTACTTC. Protein product: CASSTSGRGPEETQYF. Full variable domain (remainder filled in from reference TRBV28 and TRBJ2-5): DVKVTQSSRYLVKRTGEKVFLECVQDMDHENMFWYRQDPGLGLRLIYFSYDVKMKEKGDIPEGYSVSREKKERFSLILESASTNQTSMYLCASSTSGRGPEETQYFGPGTRLLVL.

The V and J genes are TRBV24-1 and TRBJ1-2; 10 nucleotides line up with TRBD1. CDR1 and CDR2 from the germline V gene are KGHDR and SFDVKD. The CDR3 consists of 13 residues. The V gene end was trimmed by 9 bases and the J gene end by 4 bases; junction bases not matched to a gene: 4. The CDR3 DNA follows: TGTGCCACCGGGGACAGGGGCAGCTATGGCTACACCTTC. This translates into CATGDRGSYGYTF.

V and J are TRBV5-4 and TRBJ2-7, with D perhaps matching TRBD1 (5 bases). V was clipped by 1 base and J by 4 bases, with 12 bases between them. CDR1 SGHNT and CDR2 YYREEE come from the germline V gene (reference sequence). The CDR3 is 14 residues long. The CDR3 coding sequence is TGTGCCAGCAGCTTGAGCAGGGTGGGGTACGAGCAGTACTTC. Translating it yields CASSLSRVGYEQYF.